Below, 21 T cell receptor beta chains from the same sample are listed, as sequenced in a study of blood T cell repertoires in COVID-19. Method: immunoSEQ multiplex PCR; TCRdb's copy keeps in-frame clones and lacks some. Altogether 120,000 to 150,000 clones are present, 80% to 90% being singletons, with the ten largest covering about 4.1%. The material sequenced was peripheral blood. The receptors originated from a woman aged 40 to 50 with acute or convalescent COVID-19.

This sequence joins TRBV20-1 and TRBJ1-1, with D possibly being TRBD1 (5 bases). V was pared by 3 bases and J by 13 bases, with 15 bases between. Germline values: CDR1 DFQATT, CDR2 SNEGSKA (reference sequence). This CDR3 contains 11 residues. This CDR3 is CSASIQGPVFF. Written as DNA, the CDR3 is TGCAGTGCTAGCATTCAGGGCCCGGTTTTCTTT.

The genes are TRBV21-1 and TRBJ1-2; the table's D call of TRBD1 was not tested on the DNA. TRBV21-1 is an annotated pseudogene. This CDR3 contains 11 residues. The DNA for the CDR3 is TGTGCCGGGCTGACCCACTATGGCTACACCTTC. Translating gives CAGLTHYGYTF.

The chain is built from TRBV4-1 and TRBJ1-4; a weak D match, TRBD1 (5 bases). The germline V gene encodes CDR1 MGHRA and CDR2 YSYEKL. The V and J ends lost 1 base and 11 bases respectively, with 14 bases between them. The CDR3 runs 14 residues. The DNA for the CDR3 is TGCGCCAGCAGCCAAGCGACTGGGGGGGACAAACTGTTTTTT. Translated: CASSQATGGDKLFF.

The chain couples TRBV6-5 to TRBJ1-2; a weak D match, TRBD1 (6 bases). V lost 5 bases and J 7 bases, leaving 17 bases between the germline ends. The CDR3 spans 14 residues. CDR1 and CDR2 from the germline V gene are MNHEY and SVGAGI. The CDR3 coding sequence is TGTGCCAGCAGTCCTGGGACACCCCGAGGTGGCTACACCTTC. This codes for CASSPGTPRGGYTF.

This chain uses TRBV5-1 with TRBJ2-7, with D possibly being TRBD2 (5 bases). The V end was cut by 0 bases, the J end by 2 bases, with 15 bases between. The germline V gene encodes CDR1 SGHRS and CDR2 YFSETQ. This CDR3 contains 16 residues. The CDR3 here is CASSLEGGRSTYEQYF. The CDR3 coding sequence is TGCGCCAGCAGCTTGGAGGGCGGGCGTTCCACCTACGAGCAGTACTTC.

CDR3 sequence: CASSRIRDLPNEQFF. CDR3 bases: TGTGCCAGCAGTCGTATACGGGACTTACCTAATGAGCAGTTCTTC. This chain joins TRBV6-5 and TRBJ2-1; TRBD2 is a possible D gene (6 bases). Germline lookup yields CDR1 MNHEY and CDR2 SVGAGI. V lost 5 bases, J lost 7 bases, and 18 bases lay in between. This CDR3 is 15 amino acids long.

This sequence joins TRBV5-4 and TRBJ2-5, with 7 bases identical to TRBD1. Germline assignment: CDR1 SGHNT and CDR2 YYREEE (reference sequence). This CDR3 is 15 amino acids long. V trimming: 2 bases; J trimming: 5 bases; junction bases outside the gene matches: 9. CDR3: CASSFNQQGRETQYF. As DNA, the CDR3 is TGTGCCAGCAGCTTTAACCAACAGGGGCGGGAGACCCAGTACTTC.

V usage is TRBV4-3 and J usage is TRBJ1-3, with a possible D match to TRBD1 (6 bases). Trimming took 1 base from V and 4 from J, leaving 14 bases between them. The CDR3 contains 16 residues. Germline V lookup: CDR1 LGHNA, CDR2 YSLEER. The CDR3, as DNA: TGCGCCAGCAGCCAAGCCTTTACAGGGACCGGAAACACCATATATTTT. Amino acid sequence: CASSQAFTGTGNTIYF.

V is TRBV28 and J is TRBJ2-5, with 8 bases that match TRBD1. The V and J ends lost 5 bases and 5 bases, in that order; junction bases with no gene match: 4. Per germline, CDR1 MDHEN and CDR2 SYDVKM. This CDR3 spans 13 amino acids. The CDR3 sequence is CASSIRGLETQYF. The CDR3 DNA follows: TGTGCCAGCAGTATCAGGGGGCTGGAGACCCAGTACTTC.

This chain joins TRBV5-1 and TRBJ1-6, with a weak D call TRBD1 (6 bases). This CDR3 has 17 amino acids. The germline V and J ends were trimmed by 4 bases and 7 bases, with 21 bases remaining between them. CDR1 SGHRS and CDR2 YFSETQ come from the germline V gene. The CDR3 reads CASSPLPGQMANSPLHF. In DNA form, the CDR3 reads TGCGCCAGCAGCCCCCTCCCCGGACAGATGGCCAATTCACCCCTCCACTTT.

The chain joins TRBV21-1 to TRBJ1-1. TRBV21-1 is shown as a pseudogene. CDR3 length: 11 amino acids. The CDR3 reads CASTPLTEAFF. The CDR3 region has the DNA TGTGCCAGCACCCCACTTACTGAAGCTTTCTTT.

CDR3 in DNA: TGTGCCAGCAGCTTACGACCTGGCGGGGAGCAGTACTTC. The encoded protein is CASSLRPGGEQYF. V and J are TRBV7-9 and TRBJ2-7; possible D gene TRBD2, 5 bases. CDR3 size: 13 residues. The germline V gene encodes CDR1 SEHNR and CDR2 FQNEAQ (reference sequence). V was pared by 2 bases and J by 7 bases, with 12 bases between. The entire variable domain, with the rest obtained from reference TRBV7-9 and TRBJ2-7, is as follows: DTGVSQNPRHKITKRGQNVTFRCDPISEHNRLYWYRQTLGQGPEFLTYFQNEAQLEKSRLLSDRFSAERPKGSFSTLEIQRTEQGDSAMYLCASSLRPGGEQYFGPGTRLTVT.

V gene TRBV27 combines with J gene TRBJ2-7, with 9 bases aligning to TRBD2. The J segment lost 2 bases and the V segment lost 6 bases, leaving 14 bases of the junction unmatched. Germline values: CDR1 MNHEY, CDR2 SMNVEV (reference sequence). The CDR3 contains 17 residues. CDR3 protein: CASRGVGRVAGAYEQYF. DNA of the CDR3: TGTGCCAGCAGGGGGGTTGGAAGAGTAGCGGGGGCCTACGAGCAGTACTTC.

The chain links TRBV12-3 or TRBV12-4 to TRBJ1-2; 7 bases are shared with TRBD1. V shed 8 bases, J shed 8 bases, and the junction held 5 bases outside the gene matches. This CDR3 comprises 11 residues. The CDR3 sequence is CASAGGAGYTF. CDR3 in DNA: TGTGCCAGCGCAGGGGGTGCCGGCTACACCTTC.

The V call is TRBV10-1, the J call TRBJ1-2; 7 bases match TRBD1. The length of the CDR3 is 14 residues. The germline V gene encodes CDR1 WNHNN and CDR2 SYGVQD (reference sequence). V was pared by 5 bases and J by 2 bases, with 5 bases of the junction left unmatched. CDR3 DNA sequence: TGCGCCAGCAGTAGGACAGGAAAAAACTATGGCTACACCTTC. It encodes CASSRTGKNYGYTF.

J is TRBJ1-6 and V is TRBV10-1; D is perhaps TRBD1 (6 bases). Germline V lookup: CDR1 WNHNN, CDR2 SYGVQD (reference sequence). V was pared by 0 bases and J by 10 bases, with 22 bases between. The CDR3 is 18 residues long. This CDR3 is CASSESQIMRGAGSPLHF. The CDR3 region has the DNA TGCGCCAGCAGTGAGTCACAAATAATGCGGGGGGCAGGGTCACCCCTCCACTTT.

This chain links TRBV6-2 or TRBV6-3 with TRBJ2-7, with 9 bases lining up with TRBD2. Germline V gives CDR1 MNHEY, CDR2 SVGEGT. V shed 5 bases and J 4 bases; nucleotides not matched to a gene: 12. CDR3 length equals 16 residues. CDR3: CASSQPGGLAGYEQYF. The CDR3 region has the DNA TGTGCCAGCAGTCAGCCGGGGGGACTAGCAGGGTACGAGCAGTACTTC.

The chain uses TRBV6-2 or TRBV6-3 and TRBJ2-2; D is uncertain. Germline loops: CDR1 MNHEY, CDR2 SVGEGT. V was clipped by 5 bases and J by 0 bases, with 13 bases between them. The CDR3 extends over 16 amino acids. The CDR3 loop reads CASSPIRRTNTGELFF. In nucleotides, the CDR3 is TGTGCCAGCAGTCCCATAAGGCGGACGAACACCGGGGAGCTGTTTTTT.

The rearrangement uses TRBV29-1 and TRBJ2-1, with 9 bases identical to TRBD1. CDR3 length: 16 amino acids. Germline trimming cut 7 bases from V and 4 bases from J; bases unmatched to any gene: 14. CDR1 is SQVTM, CDR2 ANQGSEA, per germline. CDR3 DNA: TGCAGCGCAAAGAATAGAGAAGACAGGGGGTACAATGAGCAGTTCTTC. Protein product: CSAKNREDRGYNEQFF.

CDR3 protein: CASSWAGGQTEAFF. The DNA for the CDR3 is TGTGCCAGCAGTTGGGCCGGGGGGCAGACTGAAGCTTTCTTT. The rearrangement links TRBV6-5 to TRBJ1-1, with D possibly matching TRBD1 (6 bases). V was clipped by 4 bases and J by 5 bases, with 14 bases between them. The CDR3 has 14 amino acids. CDR1 and CDR2 (germline): MNHEY, SVGAGI.

This sequence joins TRBV10-3 and TRBJ2-1; 10 nucleotides agree with TRBD2. The CDR3 has 15 residues. V dropped 3 bases and J dropped 8; count of bases not matched to a gene: 7. Germline CDR1 is ENHRY and CDR2 is SYGVKD. CDR3 sequence (DNA): TGTGCCATCAGTGATCTAGCTAGCGGGAGTTATGAGCAGTTCTTC. It specifies CAISDLASGSYEQFF.